Listed below are T cell receptor beta chains from one sample, sequenced in a study of T-cell reconstitution after alpha-beta-depleted transplantation in children. TCRdb reprocessed the PCR reads with MiXCR, giving one entry per CDR3 protein. The sample consists of approximately 630,000 distinct CDR3 sequences, roughly 13% of them appearing once. The material sequenced was PBMCs, taken before TCRalphabeta/CD19-depleted stem cell transplant. The source is a girl aged 2 to 10 with congenital amegakaryocytic thrombocytopenia, due to receive a stem cell transplant. The CDR3 runs from the conserved cysteine through the conserved F or W. D genes are given only for firm matches. Part of the rows lack a size; the others show once, few, many or a class for expanded clones.

D gene	V gene	clone size	J gene	CDR3 DNA	CDR3 protein
NA	TRBV25-1	many	TRBJ2-1	TGTGCCAGCAGTGACTACCCCACTTACAATGAGCAGTTCTTC	CASSDYPTYNEQFF
TRBD1	TRBV5-1	many	TRBJ1-1	TGCGCCAGCAGCTCCCAGACAGGGGGGGACACTGAAGCTTTCTTT	CASSSQTGGDTEAFF
NA	TRBV12-3/TRBV12-4	many	TRBJ1-4	TGTGCCACCAGTGAGTCAACTAATGAAAAACTGTTTTTT	CATSESTNEKLFF
TRBD2	TRBV7-2	NA	TRBJ2-3	TGTGCCAGCAGCTTACGGACTAGCGGGAGATGGTATTTT	CASSLRTSGRWYF
NA	TRBV5-6	NA	TRBJ2-1	TGTGCCAGCAGCCCTTGGCGAGCCCAAGACTCTCTGGGGAGCAATGAGCAGTTCTTC	CASSPWRAQDSLGSNEQFF
TRBD1	TRBV7-9	many	TRBJ2-2	TGTGCCAGCAGCTTAGCCAGGGGGCGGACCGGGGAGCTGTTTTTT	CASSLARGRTGELFF
TRBD1	TRBV29-1	many	TRBJ2-1	TGCAGCGCCCCCCGGGACAGAGGGATCAATGAGCAGTTCTTC	CSAPRDRGINEQFF
TRBD1	TRBV28	few	TRBJ2-2	TGTGCCAGCAGCACAACAGGGGGTGACACCGGGGAGCTGTTTTTT	CASSTTGGDTGELFF
TRBD2	TRBV7-8	NA	TRBJ2-3	TGTGCCAGCGTACGCCAGGGATCCCCGGGAGGGCCGGATACGCAGTATTTT	CASVRQGSPGGPDTQYF
TRBD2	TRBV7-9	NA	TRBJ2-2	TGTGCCAGCAGCTGGTCTAGCGGGTACCGCACCGGGGAGCTGTTTTTT	CASSWSSGYRTGELFF
NA	TRBV15	few	TRBJ2-3	TGTGCCACCAGCAGAGGAAAGCGGGTCAGCACAGATACGCAGTATTTT	CATSRGKRVSTDTQYF
NA	TRBV29-1	many	TRBJ2-5	TGCAGCGCTCGACTAGAAGAGACCCAGTACTTC	CSARLEETQYF
TRBD2	TRBV20-1	NA	TRBJ2-3	TGCAGTGCCGGCGGGAGCGCAAGCACAGATACGCAGTATTTT	CSAGGSASTDTQYF
NA	TRBV12-3/TRBV12-4	many	TRBJ1-3	TGTGCCAGCAGTTTATTGTCTTCTGGAAACACCATATATTTT	CASSLLSSGNTIYF
NA	TRBV4-1	NA	TRBJ1-5	TGCGCCAGCAGCCAAACGGAGCTTAGCAATCAGCCCCAGCATTTT	CASSQTELSNQPQHF
NA	TRBV20-1	NA	TRBJ2-3	TGCAGTGCCCCCCGGATACGGACTGTGGATACGCAGTATTTT	CSAPRIRTVDTQYF
NA	TRBV5-1	many	TRBJ2-7	TGCGCCAGCAGCTTGAGGTCTCGGGGGTTCGACGAGCAGTACTTC	CASSLRSRGFDEQYF
NA	TRBV20-1	many	TRBJ2-5	TGCAGTGCTAGACAGGCACAAGAGACCCAGTACTTC	CSARQAQETQYF
TRBD2	TRBV11-2	NA	TRBJ2-1	TGTGCCAGCAGCTTCTTAGCGGGGGGGTCCTACAATGAGCAGTTCTTC	CASSFLAGGSYNEQFF
TRBD1	TRBV10-3	few	TRBJ2-2	TGTGCCACAATAACCCTCAGGGGGCGCTTCCTACTTGACACCGGGGAGCTGTTTTTT	CATITLRGRFLLDTGELFF
NA	TRBV28	many	TRBJ2-3	TGTGCCAGCAGTCCTGCTAGCCTTGACACAGATACGCAGTATTTT	CASSPASLDTDTQYF
NA	TRBV20-1	few	TRBJ2-3	TGCAGTGCTTCAAGATTAGGGCCCACAGATACGCAGTATTTT	CSASRLGPTDTQYF
TRBD2	TRBV11-2	few	TRBJ2-1	TGTGCCAGCAGCTTAGAGTTTTTAGCGGGTGAGCAGTTCTTC	CASSLEFLAGEQFF
TRBD2	TRBV25-1	many	TRBJ2-7	TGTGCGAGCGGGAATAGCTACGAGCAGTACTTC	CASGNSYEQYF
NA	TRBV12-3/TRBV12-4	many	TRBJ2-2	TGTGCCAGCAGTCCGAGGGTTGAACCCGGGGAGCTGTTTTTT	CASSPRVEPGELFF